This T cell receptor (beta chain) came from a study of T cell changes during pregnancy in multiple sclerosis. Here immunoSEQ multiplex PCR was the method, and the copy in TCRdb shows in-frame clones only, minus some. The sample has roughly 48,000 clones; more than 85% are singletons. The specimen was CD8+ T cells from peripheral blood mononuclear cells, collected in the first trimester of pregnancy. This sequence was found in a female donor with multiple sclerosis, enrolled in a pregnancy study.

CDR3 residues: CASSVDNQDTDTQYF. For the CDR3, the DNA is TGTGCCAGCAGCGTAGATAACCAGGACACAGATACGCAGTATTTT. J is TRBJ2-3 and V is TRBV9; D unresolved. Germline V gene lookup returns CDR1 SGDLS and CDR2 YYNGEE. The CDR3 runs to 15 residues. Trimming took off 0 bases at V and 2 bases at J, with 10 bases between the two ends.